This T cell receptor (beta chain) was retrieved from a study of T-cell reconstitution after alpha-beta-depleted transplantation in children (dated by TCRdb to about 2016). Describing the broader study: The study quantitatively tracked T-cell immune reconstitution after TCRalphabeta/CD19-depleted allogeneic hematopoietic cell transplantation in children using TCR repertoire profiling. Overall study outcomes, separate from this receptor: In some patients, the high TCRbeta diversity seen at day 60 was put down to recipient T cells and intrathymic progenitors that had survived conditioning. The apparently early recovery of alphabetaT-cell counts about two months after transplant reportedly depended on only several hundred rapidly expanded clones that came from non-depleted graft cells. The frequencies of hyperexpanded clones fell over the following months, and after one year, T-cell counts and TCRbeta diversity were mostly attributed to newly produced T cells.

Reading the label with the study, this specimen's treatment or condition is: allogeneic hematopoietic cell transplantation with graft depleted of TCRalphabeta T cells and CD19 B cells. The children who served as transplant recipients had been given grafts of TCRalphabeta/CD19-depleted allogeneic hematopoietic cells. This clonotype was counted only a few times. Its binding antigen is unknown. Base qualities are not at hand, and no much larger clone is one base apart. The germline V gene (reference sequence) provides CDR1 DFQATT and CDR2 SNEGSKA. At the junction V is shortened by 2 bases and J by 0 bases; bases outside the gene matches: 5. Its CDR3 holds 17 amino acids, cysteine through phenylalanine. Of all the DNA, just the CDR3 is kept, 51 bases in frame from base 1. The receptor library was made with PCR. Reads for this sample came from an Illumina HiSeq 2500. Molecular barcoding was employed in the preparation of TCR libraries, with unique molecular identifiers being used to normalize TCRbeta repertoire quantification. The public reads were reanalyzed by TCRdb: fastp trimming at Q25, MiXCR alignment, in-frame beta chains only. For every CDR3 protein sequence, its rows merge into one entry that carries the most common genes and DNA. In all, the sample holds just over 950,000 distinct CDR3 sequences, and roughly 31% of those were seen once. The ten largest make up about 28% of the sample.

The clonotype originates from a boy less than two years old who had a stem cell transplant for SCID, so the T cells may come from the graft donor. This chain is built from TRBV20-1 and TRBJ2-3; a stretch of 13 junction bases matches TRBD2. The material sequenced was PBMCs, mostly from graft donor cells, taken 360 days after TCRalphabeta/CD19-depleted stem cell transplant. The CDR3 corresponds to CSARLLLAGGSTDTQYF. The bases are TGCAGTGCTAGACTCCTACTAGCGGGGGGGAGCACAGATACGCAGTATTTT.